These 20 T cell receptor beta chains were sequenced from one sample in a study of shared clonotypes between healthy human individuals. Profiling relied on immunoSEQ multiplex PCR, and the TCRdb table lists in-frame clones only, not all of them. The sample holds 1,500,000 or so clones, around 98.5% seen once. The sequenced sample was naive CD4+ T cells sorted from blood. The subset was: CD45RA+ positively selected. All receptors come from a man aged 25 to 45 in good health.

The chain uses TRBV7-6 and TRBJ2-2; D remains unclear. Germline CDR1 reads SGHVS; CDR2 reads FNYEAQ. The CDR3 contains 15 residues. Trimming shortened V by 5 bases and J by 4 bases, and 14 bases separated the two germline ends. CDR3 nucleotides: TGTGCCAGCAGCGCAACTTCCGTCCGCACCGGGGAGCTGTTTTTT. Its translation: CASSATSVRTGELFF.

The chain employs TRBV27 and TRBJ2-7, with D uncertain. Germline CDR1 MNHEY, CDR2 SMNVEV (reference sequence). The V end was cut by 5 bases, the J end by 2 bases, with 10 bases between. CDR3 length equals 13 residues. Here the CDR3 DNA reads TGTGCCAGCAGTAAGGACCGAACCTACGAGCAGTACTTC. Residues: CASSKDRTYEQYF.

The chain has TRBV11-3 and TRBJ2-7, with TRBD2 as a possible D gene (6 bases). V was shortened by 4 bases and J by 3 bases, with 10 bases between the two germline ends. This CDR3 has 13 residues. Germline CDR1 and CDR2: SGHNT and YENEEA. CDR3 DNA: TGTGCCAGCAGCTCGGGGGTTGGCTACGAGCAGTACTTC. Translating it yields CASSSGVGYEQYF.

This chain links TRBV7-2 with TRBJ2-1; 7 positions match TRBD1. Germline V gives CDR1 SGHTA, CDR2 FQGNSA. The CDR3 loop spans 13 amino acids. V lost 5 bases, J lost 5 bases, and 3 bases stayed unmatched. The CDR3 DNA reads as TGTGCCAGCAGCAAACAGGGGAACAATGAGCAGTTCTTC. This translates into CASSKQGNNEQFF.

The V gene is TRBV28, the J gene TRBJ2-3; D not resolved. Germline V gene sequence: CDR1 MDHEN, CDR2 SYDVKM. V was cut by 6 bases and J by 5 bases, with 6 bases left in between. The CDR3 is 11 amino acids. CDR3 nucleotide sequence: TGTGCCAGCAGACAACTAGATACGCAGTATTTT. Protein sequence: CASRQLDTQYF.

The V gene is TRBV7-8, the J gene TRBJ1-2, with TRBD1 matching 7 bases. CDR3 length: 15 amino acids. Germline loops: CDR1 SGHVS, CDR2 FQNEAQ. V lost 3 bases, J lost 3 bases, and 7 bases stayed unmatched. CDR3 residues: CASSFRQGRYYGYTF. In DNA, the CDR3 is TGTGCCAGCAGCTTCAGACAGGGAAGATACTATGGCTACACCTTC.

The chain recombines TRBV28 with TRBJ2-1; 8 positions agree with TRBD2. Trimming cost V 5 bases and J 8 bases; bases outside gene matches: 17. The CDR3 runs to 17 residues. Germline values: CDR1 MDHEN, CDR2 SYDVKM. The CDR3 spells CASSTQFREGLGHEQFF. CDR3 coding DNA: TGTGCCAGCAGTACCCAATTCAGGGAGGGACTAGGTCATGAGCAGTTCTTC.

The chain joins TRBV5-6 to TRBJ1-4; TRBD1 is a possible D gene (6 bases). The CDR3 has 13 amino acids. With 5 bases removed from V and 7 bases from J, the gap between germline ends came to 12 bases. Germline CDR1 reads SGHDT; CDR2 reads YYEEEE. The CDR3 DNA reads TGTGCCAGCAGGCTCACAGGGAGTGAAAAACTGTTTTTT. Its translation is CASRLTGSEKLFF.

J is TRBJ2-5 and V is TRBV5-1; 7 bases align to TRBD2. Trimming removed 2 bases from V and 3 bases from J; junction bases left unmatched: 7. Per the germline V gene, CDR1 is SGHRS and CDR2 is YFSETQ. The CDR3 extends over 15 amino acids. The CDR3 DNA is TGCGCCAGCAGCTTCCTAACCCTAGCGGAAGAGACCCAGTACTTC. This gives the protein CASSFLTLAEETQYF.

CDR3 protein: CSVAMAIYQETQYF. In nucleotides, the CDR3 is TGCAGCGTTGCTATGGCCATATACCAAGAGACCCAGTACTTC. This chain links TRBV29-1 with TRBJ2-5; D is ambiguous. The ends were cut back, 4 bases at V and 0 bases at J, with 12 bases in the middle. This CDR3 has 14 amino acids. Germline lookup yields CDR1 SQVTM and CDR2 ANQGSEA.

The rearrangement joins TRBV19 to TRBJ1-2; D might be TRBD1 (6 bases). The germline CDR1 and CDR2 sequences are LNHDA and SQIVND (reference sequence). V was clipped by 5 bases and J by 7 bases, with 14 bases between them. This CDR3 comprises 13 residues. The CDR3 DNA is TGTGCCAGTAGTTATTTGGGGGGCTCTGGCTACACCTTC. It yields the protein CASSYLGGSGYTF.

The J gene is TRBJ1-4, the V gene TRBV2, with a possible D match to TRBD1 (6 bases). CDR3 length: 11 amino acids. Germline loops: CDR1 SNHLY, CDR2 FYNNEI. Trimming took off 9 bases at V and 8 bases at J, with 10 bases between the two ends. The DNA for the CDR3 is TGTGCCAGGAATCAGGGGGAAAAACTGTTTTTT. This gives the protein CARNQGEKLFF.

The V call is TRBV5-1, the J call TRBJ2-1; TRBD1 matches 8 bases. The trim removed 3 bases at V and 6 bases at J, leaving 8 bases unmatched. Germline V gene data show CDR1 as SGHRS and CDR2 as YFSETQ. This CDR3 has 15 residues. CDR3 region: CASSSGQGRVNEQFF. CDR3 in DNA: TGCGCCAGCAGCTCCGGACAGGGTAGGGTCAATGAGCAGTTCTTC.

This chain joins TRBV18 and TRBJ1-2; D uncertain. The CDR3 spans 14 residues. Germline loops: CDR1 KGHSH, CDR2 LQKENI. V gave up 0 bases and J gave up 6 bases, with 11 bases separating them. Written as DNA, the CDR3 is TGTGCCAGCTCACCACCGGTCTCACCCCATGGCTACACCTTC. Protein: CASSPPVSPHGYTF. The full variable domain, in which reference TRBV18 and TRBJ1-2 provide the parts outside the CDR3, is NAGVMQNPRHLVRRRGQEARLRCSPMKGHSHVYWYRQLPEEGLKFMVYLQKENIIDESGMPKERFSAEFPKEGPSILRIQQVVRGDSAAYFCASSPPVSPHGYTFGSGTRLTVV.

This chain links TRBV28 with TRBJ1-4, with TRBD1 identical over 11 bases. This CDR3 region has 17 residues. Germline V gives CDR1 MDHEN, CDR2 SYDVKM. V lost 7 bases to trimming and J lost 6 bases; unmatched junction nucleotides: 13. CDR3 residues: CASTDLLLGQGDEKLFF. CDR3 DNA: TGTGCCAGCACCGACTTACTCTTGGGACAGGGGGATGAAAAACTGTTTTTT.

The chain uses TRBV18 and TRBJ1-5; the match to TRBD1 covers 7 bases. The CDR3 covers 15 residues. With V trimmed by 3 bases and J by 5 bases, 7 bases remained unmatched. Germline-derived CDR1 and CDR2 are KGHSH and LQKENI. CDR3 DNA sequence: TGTGCCAGCTCACCGGTGGACAGGAAGGATCAGCCCCAGCATTTT. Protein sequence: CASSPVDRKDQPQHF.

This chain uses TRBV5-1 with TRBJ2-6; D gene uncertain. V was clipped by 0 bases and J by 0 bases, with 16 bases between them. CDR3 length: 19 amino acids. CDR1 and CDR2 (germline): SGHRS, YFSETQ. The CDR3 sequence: CASSLGVNWGRSGANVLTF. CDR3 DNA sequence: TGCGCCAGCAGCTTGGGGGTAAACTGGGGTCGCTCTGGGGCCAACGTCCTGACTTTC.

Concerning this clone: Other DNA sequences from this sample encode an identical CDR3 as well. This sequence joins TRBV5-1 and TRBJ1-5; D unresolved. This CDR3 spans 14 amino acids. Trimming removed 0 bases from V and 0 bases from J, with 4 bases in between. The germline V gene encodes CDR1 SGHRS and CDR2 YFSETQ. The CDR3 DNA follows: TGCGCCAGCAGCTTGGGTGGTAGCAATCAGCCCCAGCATTTT. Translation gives CASSLGGSNQPQHF.

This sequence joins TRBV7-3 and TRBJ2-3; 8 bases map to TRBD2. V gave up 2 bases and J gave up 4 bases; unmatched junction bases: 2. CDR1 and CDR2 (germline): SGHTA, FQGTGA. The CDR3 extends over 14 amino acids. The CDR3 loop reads CASSLYGGADTQYF. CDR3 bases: TGTGCCAGCAGCTTATACGGGGGGGCAGATACGCAGTATTTT.

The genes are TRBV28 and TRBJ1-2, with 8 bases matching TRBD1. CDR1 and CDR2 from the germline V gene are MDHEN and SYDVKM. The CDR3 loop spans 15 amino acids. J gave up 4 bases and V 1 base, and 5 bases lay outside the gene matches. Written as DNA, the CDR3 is TGTGCCAGCAGTTTATTAGCAGGGGGCCGCTATGGCTACACCTTC. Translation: CASSLLAGGRYGYTF.